This T cell receptor beta chain was captured in a study of OX40 agonist ivuxolimab in advanced cancers. For context, the study as a whole: Ivuxolimab was an agonistic, fully human IgG2 monoclonal antibody directed against OX40 (CD134), a costimulatory receptor. Of the approximately 50 dose-escalation patients, hepatocellular carcinoma was present in about 19, melanoma in roughly 15, renal cell carcinoma in 9 and head and neck cancer in 9. The paper covers the monotherapy dose-escalation part of the phase I ivuxolimab trial, which included N ≈ 50 patients. Prior anti-PD-1, anti-PD-L1 or anti-CTLA-4 therapy was permitted, and approximately 40% of dose-escalation patients had received checkpoint inhibitors. The dose-escalation cohort was roughly 83% male with a mean age of around 64 years, ranging from roughly 20 to 80. Peripheral TCRbeta sequencing was intended to test whether TCR sequence diversity was altered and clonal T-cell expansion was caused by ivuxolimab. Partial responses occurred in three dose-escalation patients: two with cutaneous melanoma and one with hepatocellular carcinoma. Intravenous ivuxolimab was administered to patients every 2 weeks at six dose levels: 0.01, 0.1, 0.3, 1.5, 3 and 10 mg/kg.

Trimming takes 4 bases from V and 5 bases from J, and the germline ends sit 16 bases apart. Based on the germline V gene, the CDR1 and CDR2 sequences are SGHDT and YYEEEE. The cysteine opens and the phenylalanine closes a CDR3 of 14 amino acids. CDR3 DNA only is kept here, 42 bases in frame from base 1. This clone was counted a single time. The clone's antigen remains unknown. It has no much larger one-base neighbor in the sample; base qualities were not kept. Patients with autoimmune disease history or receiving systemic immunosuppression were excluded from the trial. In every dose cohort, peripheral blood was drawn for TCR sequencing at baseline, cycle 4 day 1, and cycle 7 day 1. The samples were taken from a phase I, first-in-human, multicenter, open-label dose-escalation trial of ivuxolimab. Adults with locally advanced or metastatic melanoma, renal cell carcinoma, hepatocellular carcinoma or head and neck squamous cell carcinoma were enrolled in the trial. Before TCR sequencing, CD4+ T cells and CD8+ T cells from peripheral blood were sorted into separate populations.

What the research found in general, with its limitations: In partial responders in the 0.1-3.0 mg/kg groups, normalized peripheral clonal expansion was found to be among the lowest, especially among CD8+ T cells. The antigen specificity of the clonally expanded peripheral T cells was not determined. At doses of 0.1 to 3.0 mg/kg, clonal expansion of both CD4+ and CD8+ blood T cells was observed from baseline to week 6. After ivuxolimab, more expanded clones were found on average in CD8+ T cells than in CD4+ T cells. Low levels of normalized T-cell clonal expansion were also seen in some nonresponding patients.

Genomic DNA was isolated from the sorted cells so that the TCRbeta CDR3 region could be sequenced. The immunoSEQ Assay was used to sequence the TCRbeta CDR3 regions. In TCRdb, the immuneACCESS table is reduced to in-frame sequences with V and J assigned. These tables do not hold every clone; where another copy was compared, an unresolved V gene accounts for under half, and the others remain unexplained. In all, the sample holds about 84,000 clones, and about 93% of those were seen once. The top ten hold roughly 11% of the sample. This TCR was recovered from an adult with an advanced solid tumor such as melanoma, head and neck, liver or kidney cancer. The sample consisted of CD4+ or CD8+ T cells sorted from blood, taken in a trial of the OX40 agonist ivuxolimab. The chain uses TRBV5-6 and TRBJ2-7; a weak D assignment points to TRBD1 (5 bases agree). The CDR3 corresponds to CASSLGQVDNEQYF. The nucleotides read TGTGCCAGCAGCCTAGGACAAGTCGACAACGAGCAGTACTTC.